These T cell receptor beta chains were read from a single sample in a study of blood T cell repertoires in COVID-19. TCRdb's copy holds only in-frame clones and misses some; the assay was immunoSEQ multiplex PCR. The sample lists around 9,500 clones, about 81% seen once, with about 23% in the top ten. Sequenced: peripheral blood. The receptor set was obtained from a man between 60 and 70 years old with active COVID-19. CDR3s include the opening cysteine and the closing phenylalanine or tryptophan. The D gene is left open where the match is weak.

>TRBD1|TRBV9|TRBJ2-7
CASSVGRRENDRAGSYEQYF
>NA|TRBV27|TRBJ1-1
CASSSLQSRTEAFF
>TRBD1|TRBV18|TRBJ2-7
CASSPLPADRANSEQYF
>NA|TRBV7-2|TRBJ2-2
CASSLYVHSGGGELFF
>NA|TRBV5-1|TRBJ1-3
CASSLAQFDSGNTIYF
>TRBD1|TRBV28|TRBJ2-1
CASRAPGQPDQFF
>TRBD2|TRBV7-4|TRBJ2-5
CASSLRQRPGLAGVFETQYF
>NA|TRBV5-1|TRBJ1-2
CASSLSGSHGYTF
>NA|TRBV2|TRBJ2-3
CASRDDSPGADTQYF
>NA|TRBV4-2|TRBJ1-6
CASSPGESLHF
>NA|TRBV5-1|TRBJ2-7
CASSSDDRTFSYEQYF
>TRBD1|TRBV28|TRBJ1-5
CASSLSGTGAVNSNQPQHF
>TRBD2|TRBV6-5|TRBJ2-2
CASRGLAGTGELFF
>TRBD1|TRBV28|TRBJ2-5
CASRTQRDRGLRETQYF